These T cell receptor beta chains were read from a single sample in a study of low-dose radiotherapy and immunotherapy resistance in tumors. TCRdb redid the calling of the reads with MiXCR, one entry per CDR3 protein. Here the sample spans under 95,000 distinct CDR3 sequences, about 18% being singletons. The input for sequencing was PBMCs, taken before treatment. These receptors came from a male donor with prostate cancer. The CDR3 runs from the conserved cysteine through the conserved F or W. D genes are given only for firm matches. Size tells how often a clone was seen (once, few, many) or the class of an expanded clone, and some rows leave it out.

d_call,clone_size,v_call,j_call,cdr3_nt,cdr3_aa
.,.,TRBV11-2,TRBJ2-5,TGTGCCAGCAGCTTAGCGGCAGGGGTTGGGAAGACCCAGTACTTC,CASSLAAGVGKTQYF
.,few,TRBV7-9,TRBJ2-7,TGTGCCAGCAGCTTCCAGACAGCCCAATACGAGCAGTACTTC,CASSFQTAQYEQYF
TRBD1,many,TRBV4-1,TRBJ1-6,TGCGCCAGCAGCCAAGAACGCGGGACAGGGGCGAATTCACCCCTCCACTTT,CASSQERGTGANSPLHF
.,many,TRBV3-1,TRBJ1-5,TGTGCCAGCAGCCAAGACAGGTATCAGCCCCAGCATTTT,CASSQDRYQPQHF
.,many,TRBV13,TRBJ2-1,TGTGCCTCGGGGGGCCGACTAGACCTCAATGAGCAGTTCTTC,CASGGRLDLNEQFF
.,many,TRBV7-9,TRBJ1-1,TGTGCCAGCAGCTTAGTTTCTCTCGCCAGACTGAACACTGAAGCTTTCTTT,CASSLVSLARLNTEAFF
.,many,TRBV20-1,TRBJ2-1,TGCAGTGCTAGAGGTTGGAGTGAGCAGTTCTTC,CSARGWSEQFF
TRBD1,many,TRBV27,TRBJ2-5,TGTGCCAGCAGTCCCCAGAGGACAGGGCATGAGACCCAGTACTTC,CASSPQRTGHETQYF
TRBD1,many,TRBV5-4,TRBJ2-3,TGTGCCAGCAGCTTGGTCAACAGGGGGCAAGATACGCAGTATTTT,CASSLVNRGQDTQYF
TRBD2,.,TRBV7-8,TRBJ2-1,TGTGCCAACAGCGTCGGTCGGGGGGGAGAGCAGTTCTTC,CANSVGRGGEQFF
.,.,TRBV5-4,TRBJ1-6,TGTGCCAGCAGCTTGCAGGAGGGGCCGGATTCACCCCTCCACTTT,CASSLQEGPDSPLHF
.,many,TRBV7-9,TRBJ2-2,TGTGCCAGCCTCAGAGACACCGGGGAGCTGTTTTTT,CASLRDTGELFF
TRBD2,many,TRBV10-2,TRBJ2-3,TGCGCCAGCCACGGGGGGACTACAGATACGCAGTATTTT,CASHGGTTDTQYF
.,many,TRBV7-9,TRBJ2-3,TGTGCCAGCAGGTGGGGGGGCCGCACAGATACGCAGTATTTT,CASRWGGRTDTQYF
.,many,TRBV7-2,TRBJ2-3,TGTGCCAGCAGCTCCCCCACAGATACGCAGTATTTT,CASSSPTDTQYF
.,many,TRBV21-1,TRBJ2-7,TGTGCCAGCACCTTAGGGAGGCCGAGCTCCTACGAGCAGTACTTC,CASTLGRPSSYEQYF
TRBD1,many,TRBV19,TRBJ2-2,TGTGCCAGTCGAATAGGGGGGACAGGGGTCCCCGGGGAGCTGTTTTTT,CASRIGGTGVPGELFF
TRBD2,.,TRBV2,TRBJ2-2,TGTGCCAGCAGTCGCACCGGGACTAGCGGAACTAACACCGGGGAGCTGTTTTTT,CASSRTGTSGTNTGELFF
.,many,TRBV7-2,TRBJ1-1,TGTGCCAGCAGCCCCCCAGGGATAGGAAACACTGAAGCTTTCTTT,CASSPPGIGNTEAFF
.,many,TRBV11-2,TRBJ2-3,TGTGCCAGCAGCTCCTCCGGGCCGCGGCCCGGGTGGGATACGCAGTATTTT,CASSSSGPRPGWDTQYF
.,many,TRBV2,TRBJ2-3,TGTGCCAGCAGCGGGACCCGCGCGTATTTT,CASSGTRAYF
.,many,TRBV5-1,TRBJ2-1,TGTGCCAGCAGCTTAAACAATGAGCAGTTCTTC,CASSLNNEQFF
.,few,TRBV4-1,TRBJ1-6,TGCGCCAGCAGCCAAGATGGTACGGTCTATTCACCCCTCCACTTT,CASSQDGTVYSPLHF
.,many,TRBV12-3/TRBV12-4,TRBJ1-6,TGTGCCAGCAGTTTGACAGGAAATTCACCCCTCCACTTT,CASSLTGNSPLHF
TRBD1,.,TRBV5-1,TRBJ2-6,TGCGCCAGCAACTGGGACAGGGCGTCTTCTGGGGCCAACGTCCTGACTTTC,CASNWDRASSGANVLTF
TRBD1,many,TRBV12-3/TRBV12-4,TRBJ2-6,TGTGCCAGCACCCAGGACAGGGTAATTGGGGCCAACGTCCTGACTTTC,CASTQDRVIGANVLTF
.,.,TRBV5-5,TRBJ2-7,TGTGCCAGCAGCCCGGACCCCGCGTCCTACGAGCAGTACTTC,CASSPDPASYEQYF
.,.,TRBV30,TRBJ2-1,TGTGCCTGGAGTCTGTGCCCCCGGAATGAGCAGTTCTTC,CAWSLCPRNEQFF
.,many,TRBV20-1,TRBJ2-5,TGCAGTGCTAGAGACTCCCGGGGAGAGACCCAGTACTTC,CSARDSRGETQYF
.,many,TRBV7-9,TRBJ2-5,TGTGCCAGCAGCTTAGCGTCGGGACCGCCCGGAAACTTC,CASSLASGPPGNF
TRBD1,many,TRBV9,TRBJ2-2,TGTGCCAGCAGCGGCCGTCGGGACAGGGGCCAAACAAACACCGGGGAGCTGTTTTTT,CASSGRRDRGQTNTGELFF
.,many,TRBV5-1,TRBJ2-2,TGCGCCAGCAGCTTGGACTGGCCGGGGACCGGGGAGCTGTTTTTT,CASSLDWPGTGELFF
.,many,TRBV30,TRBJ2-1,TGTGCCTGGAGTCTAAAGGACTCCTACAATGAGCAGTTCTTC,CAWSLKDSYNEQFF
TRBD1,many,TRBV29-1,TRBJ1-3,TGCAGCGTTGCCCTCCGACAGGGGGACGGAAACACCATATATTTT,CSVALRQGDGNTIYF
.,many,TRBV20-1,TRBJ2-5,TGCAGTGCTAGAGACGAAAAAGACGGGGAGACCCAGTACTTC,CSARDEKDGETQYF
TRBD2,many,TRBV11-2,TRBJ2-2,TGTGCCAGCAGCTTGATAGCGGGGGGTGCAGACACCGGGGAGCTGTTTTTT,CASSLIAGGADTGELFF
.,many,TRBV20-1,TRBJ2-3,TGCAGTGCTAGAGTCGCGACAGATACGCAGTATTTT,CSARVATDTQYF
.,.,TRBV14,TRBJ1-1,TGTGCCAGCAGCCAAGCAGGGACCCGAAGATTCGCTGAAGCTTTCTTT,CASSQAGTRRFAEAFF
TRBD2,many,TRBV6-5,TRBJ2-7,TGTGCCAGCAGTTACTCCGGGGGGAGGTCCTACGAGCAGTACTTC,CASSYSGGRSYEQYF
.,many,TRBV12-3/TRBV12-4,TRBJ1-5,TGTGCCAGCAGTTTTGGATGGAGACAGCCCCAGCATTTT,CASSFGWRQPQHF
TRBD1,many,TRBV3-1,TRBJ1-1,TGTGCCAGCAGCCCCGCGAGGACAGGGGCAGAGGCTTTCTTT,CASSPARTGAEAFF
.,few,TRBV5-8,TRBJ2-7,TGTGCCAGCAGCTTGAATTATTACGAGCAGTACTTC,CASSLNYYEQYF
.,many,TRBV7-9,TRBJ2-1,TGTGCCAGCAGCTCCCGGGACACTGCCTACAATGAGCAGTTCTTC,CASSSRDTAYNEQFF
TRBD1,many,TRBV5-1,TRBJ2-1,TGCGCCAGCAGCCTTACCGGGACAGGGGGAAATGAGCAGTTCTTC,CASSLTGTGGNEQFF
.,many,TRBV9,TRBJ2-5,TGTGCCAGCAGACACCAGGCTAGCCTCCAAGAGACCCAGTACTTC,CASRHQASLQETQYF
.,many,TRBV27,TRBJ2-2,TGTGCCAGCAAAGCCCAACAGGCCGCTTTCGGGGAGCTGTTTTTT,CASKAQQAAFGELFF
.,few,TRBV5-1,TRBJ1-4,TGCGCCAGCAGCTTGTACGGGGCTGGGCAGGGAGAGGAAAAACTGTTTTTT,CASSLYGAGQGEEKLFF
.,many,TRBV2,TRBJ2-7,TGTGCCAGCAGCACTGACCCCTCGTCCGAGCAGTACTTC,CASSTDPSSEQYF
.,many,TRBV7-2,TRBJ1-5,TGTGCCAGCAGCTTAGGAGAGAGTCAGCCCCAGCATTTT,CASSLGESQPQHF
TRBD2,.,TRBV5-4,TRBJ2-7,TGTGCCAGCAGCATGGGGGCTAGCGGGGGCCCCCCCCACGAGCAGTACTTC,CASSMGASGGPPHEQYF
.,many,TRBV12-3/TRBV12-4,TRBJ2-1,TGTGCCAGCAGCGCACTAGCAAATGAGCAGTTCTTC,CASSALANEQFF